This entry lists 17 T cell receptor beta chains sequenced from one sample in a study of T cell repertoires in cytomegalovirus infection. TCRdb recomputed calls from the reads with MiXCR, one row per CDR3 protein. The data show some 280,000 distinct CDR3 sequences, roughly 13% seen once. Input material: PBMCs. These receptors came from a human donor in good health (CMV status not recorded). Some clones in this sample may be carry-over from other donors' samples.

This clonotype has at least ten counts. The genes are TRBV28 and TRBJ1-5, with TRBD1 identical over 9 bases. Trimming took 5 bases from V and 4 from J; bases not matched to a gene: 6. The CDR3 is 15 amino acids. Germline V gene sequence: CDR1 MDHEN, CDR2 SYDVKM. The CDR3 sequence is CASSHGQGWNQPQHF. The CDR3 nucleotides read TGTGCCAGCAGTCACGGACAGGGGTGGAATCAGCCCCAGCATTTT.

The J gene is TRBJ2-2, the V gene TRBV2, with 8 bases identical to TRBD2. This CDR3 comprises 14 residues. Losses at the gene ends were 9 bases for V and 5 bases for J; bases not matched to a gene: 8. Looked up from germline, CDR1 is SNHLY and CDR2 is FYNNEI. CDR3 region: CARDRGGKTGELFF. The CDR3 DNA is TGTGCCAGAGACCGGGGGGGCAAGACCGGGGAGCTGTTTTTT. Variable domain in full (rest from reference TRBV2 and TRBJ2-2): EPEVTQTPSHQVTQMGQEVILRCVPISNHLYFYWYRQILGQKVEFLVSFYNNEISEKSEIFDDQFSVERPDGSNFTLKIRSTKLEDSAMYFCARDRGGKTGELFFGEGSRLTVL.

The V gene is TRBV6-2 or TRBV6-3, the J gene TRBJ2-7; tentative D call: TRBD1 (5 bases). The germline V gene has CDR1 MNHEY and CDR2 SVGEGT. This CDR3 spans 14 amino acids. V lost 6 bases and J 0 bases, leaving 12 bases between the germline ends. This CDR3 reads CASRLSGPSYEQYF. CDR3 coding DNA: TGTGCCAGCAGGCTGTCAGGGCCCTCCTACGAGCAGTACTTC.

CDR3 in amino acids: CASSEARNRVVDTQYF. CDR3 DNA sequence: TGTGCCAGCAGTGAAGCGCGGAACAGGGTAGTAGATACGCAGTATTTT. The rearrangement links TRBV2 to TRBJ2-3; D might be TRBD1 (6 bases). Germline V gene sequence: CDR1 SNHLY, CDR2 FYNNEI. The CDR3 has 16 amino acids. V was shortened by 0 bases and J by 5 bases, with 15 bases between the two germline ends.

This clonotype came up many times. The chain carries TRBV7-2 and TRBJ2-1; 8 bases are a match to TRBD1. J gave up 0 bases and V 4 bases, and 5 bases lay outside the gene matches. Looked up from germline, CDR1 is SGHTA and CDR2 is FQGNSA. The CDR3 sequence is 16 residues long. In DNA, the CDR3 is TGTGCCAGCAGCTCCCGACAGGGGAGCTCCTACAATGAGCAGTTCTTC. Translation gives CASSSRQGSSYNEQFF.

This clonotype was picked up many times. The chain carries TRBV7-2 and TRBJ1-3; D is unresolved. Looked up from germline, CDR1 is SGHTA and CDR2 is FQGNSA. Trimming took 5 bases from V and 0 from J, leaving 11 bases between them. CDR3 length: 15 residues. The DNA of the CDR3 is TGTGCCAGCAGCGCCTTCCGGGGCTCTGGAAACACCATATATTTT. Translating gives CASSAFRGSGNTIYF.

V gene TRBV6-2 or TRBV6-3 combines with J gene TRBJ2-4; no clear D gene. Trimming removed 6 bases from V and 0 bases from J, with 12 bases in between. The CDR3 is made up of 15 amino acids. The germline V gene encodes CDR1 MNHEY and CDR2 SVGEGT. The CDR3 sequence: CASSENLLAKNIQYF. The CDR3 bases are TGTGCCAGCAGCGAGAACCTACTAGCCAAAAACATTCAGTACTTC.

This clonotype was detected many times. The chain couples TRBV7-9 to TRBJ2-6; unclear D gene. Germline V gene lookup returns CDR1 SEHNR and CDR2 FQNEAQ (reference sequence). Trimming shortened V by 6 bases and J by 0 bases, and 15 bases separated the two germline ends. This CDR3 comprises 17 residues. The CDR3, as DNA: TGTGCCAGCAGTCCGCTCGGAAGGAGCTCTGGGGCCAACGTCCTGACTTTC. It specifies CASSPLGRSSGANVLTF. Full variable domain (outside the CDR3, taken from reference TRBV7-9 and TRBJ2-6): DTGVSQNPRHKITKRGQNVTFRCDPISEHNRLYWYRQTLGQGPEFLTYFQNEAQLEKSRLLSDRFSAERPKGSFSTLEIQRTEQGDSAMYLCASSPLGRSSGANVLTFGAGSRLTVL.

This clonotype was seen a few times. The chain recombines TRBV25-1 with TRBJ1-2, with 7 bases aligning to TRBD1. The V and J ends lost 2 bases and 2 bases, in that order; junction bases with no gene match: 2. The germline V gene has CDR1 MGHDK and CDR2 SYGVNS. The CDR3 runs 14 residues. The CDR3 sequence: CASSERGQNYGYTF. The CDR3 nucleotides are TGTGCCAGCAGTGAAAGGGGACAGAACTATGGCTACACCTTC.

This clonotype is medium-sized in the sample. This sequence joins TRBV7-2 and TRBJ2-3, with D perhaps matching TRBD1 or TRBD2 (6 bases each). CDR3 length: 16 residues. Trimming took 5 bases from V and 0 from J, leaving 15 bases between them. Germline V gene data show CDR1 as SGHTA and CDR2 as FQGNSA. CDR3: CASSAEGGLSTDTQYF. The CDR3 bases are TGTGCCAGCAGCGCTGAAGGGGGACTTAGCACAGATACGCAGTATTTT.

This clonotype was recorded a few times. The chain couples TRBV7-3 to TRBJ2-3, with D perhaps given as TRBD1 or TRBD2 (5 bases each). From germline, CDR1 is SGHTA and CDR2 FQGTGA. The V end was cut by 5 bases, the J end by 0 bases, with 15 bases between. The length of the CDR3 is 16 residues. As DNA, the CDR3 is TGTGCCAGCAGCCTCGGGACCGGGCCTAGCACAGATACGCAGTATTTT. It translates to CASSLGTGPSTDTQYF.

This clonotype was seen ten or more times. This chain joins TRBV6-1 and TRBJ2-3; TRBD2 matches 12 bases. The CDR3 runs 14 residues. Losses at the gene ends were 10 bases for V and 5 bases for J; bases not matched to a gene: 7. CDR1 and CDR2 (germline): MNHNS, SASEGT. The CDR3 sequence: CATSSGGAGDTQYF. CDR3 DNA sequence: TGTGCCACGTCTAGCGGGGGGGCTGGAGATACGCAGTATTTT.

This clonotype was found many times. The V call is TRBV7-9, the J call TRBJ2-7; a weak D match, TRBD1 (6 bases). The V end lost 4 bases, the J end lost 0 bases, and 10 bases lay between the germline ends. Germline V gene data show CDR1 as SEHNR and CDR2 as FQNEAQ (reference sequence). The CDR3 is made up of 14 amino acids. The DNA for the CDR3 is TGTGCCAGCAGCTCACAGGGAAGCTCCTACGAGCAGTACTTC. Amino acids: CASSSQGSSYEQYF.

V and J are TRBV28 and TRBJ1-2; TRBD1 is a possible D gene (6 bases). The CDR3 length is 15 residues. Trimming left V 1 base short and J 7 bases short, with 16 bases between. CDR1 and CDR2 from the germline V gene are MDHEN and SYDVKM. The CDR3 DNA reads as TGTGCCAGCAGTTTATTCGGGGGGCCCTCTAGTGGCTACACCTTC. This sequence encodes CASSLFGGPSSGYTF.

This clonotype was recorded at least ten times. The chain joins TRBV19 to TRBJ2-2; D may be TRBD1 (6 bases). The CDR3 is 16 amino acids. Trimming stripped 1 base from V and 2 bases from J, with 11 bases between. CDR1 and CDR2 (germline): LNHDA, SQIVND (reference sequence). The CDR3 loop is CASSIAQGRNTGELFF. The CDR3 nucleotides read TGTGCCAGTAGTATAGCACAGGGTCGTAACACCGGGGAGCTGTTTTTT.

This clonotype was counted many times. The V and J genes are TRBV6-5 and TRBJ2-7; 10 nucleotides align to TRBD1. The CDR3 is 14 amino acids. Looked up from germline, CDR1 is MNHEY and CDR2 is SVGAGI. With V trimmed by 5 bases and J by 3 bases, 4 bases remained unmatched. The CDR3 DNA reads TGTGCCAGCAGTAGCCGGGACAGGGGCTACGAGCAGTACTTC. Protein: CASSSRDRGYEQYF.

This clonotype was recorded many times. This chain joins TRBV4-2 and TRBJ2-7; D remains ambiguous. V was cut by 3 bases and J by 0 bases, with 12 bases left in between. Germline V gene lookup returns CDR1 LGHNA and CDR2 YNFKEQ. There are 15 residues in the CDR3. This CDR3 is CASSQTRVLSYEQYF. The CDR3, as DNA: TGTGCCAGCAGCCAGACCCGGGTCCTCTCCTACGAGCAGTACTTC.